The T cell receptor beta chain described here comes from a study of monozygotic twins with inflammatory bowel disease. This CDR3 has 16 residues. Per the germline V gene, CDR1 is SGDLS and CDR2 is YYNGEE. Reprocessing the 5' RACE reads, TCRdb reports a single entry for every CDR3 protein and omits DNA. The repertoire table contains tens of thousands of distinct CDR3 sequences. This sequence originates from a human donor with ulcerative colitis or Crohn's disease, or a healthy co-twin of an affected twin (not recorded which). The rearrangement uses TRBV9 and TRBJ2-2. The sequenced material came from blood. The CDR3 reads CASSPEGVVNTGELFF.